This T cell receptor beta chain was observed in a study of cytomegalovirus exposure and HLA in healthy donors. A multiplex PCR was run with 60 Vbeta primers and 13 Jbeta primers. The data were produced by immunoSEQ multiplex PCR, yet TCRdb's version contains in-frame clones alone and is incomplete. The sample carries 150,000 or so clones, 60% to 80% recorded once. CDR1 and CDR2 (germline): SGHNT, YYREEE (reference sequence). V dropped 0 bases and J dropped 5; count of bases not matched to a gene: 2. The CDR3 is 15 residues long. With regard to this clone: What it binds is unknown.

Findings and limits, study-wide: Links to common viral pathogens appeared, in a later analysis, for several of the most significant clusters. Analysis performed later found 16,000 or so TCR beta sequences associated with HLA alleles at 0.05 false discovery rate.

V and J are TRBV5-4 and TRBJ1-1; TRBD1 matches at 12 bases. This clonotype was obtained from a man aged 35 to 55 in good health and CMV-seropositive. Sequenced: PBMCs. The CDR3 sequence: CASSLAGQGATEAFF. The CDR3 nucleotides are TGTGCCAGCAGCTTGGCGGGACAGGGGGCAACTGAAGCTTTCTTT.